What follows are 31 T cell receptor beta chains derived from one specimen sequenced in a study of cytomegalovirus exposure and HLA in healthy donors. Vbeta (60) and Jbeta (13) primers were used in the PCR. Generated by immunoSEQ multiplex PCR, the TCRdb table keeps only in-frame clones and is missing some. Of roughly 150,000 clones in the sample, over 80% were seen once. Sequences were obtained from PBMCs. These receptors all stem from a woman between 18 and 30 years old in good health and CMV-seronegative.

The chain joins TRBV2 to TRBJ2-7; D perhaps matches TRBD1 (6 bases). Germline V lookup: CDR1 SNHLY, CDR2 FYNNEI. V was pared by 5 bases and J by 1 base, with 18 bases between. The CDR3 runs to 16 residues. The chain's CDR3 is CASSYPRGVWSYEQYF. The CDR3 DNA reads as TGTGCCAGCAGTTACCCCAGGGGAGTGTGGTCCTACGAGCAGTACTTC.

The rearrangement uses TRBV30 and TRBJ1-2; 11 nucleotides match TRBD1. The germline V gene has CDR1 GTSNPN and CDR2 SVGIG (reference sequence). This CDR3 spans 11 amino acids. V dropped 5 bases and J dropped 10; count of bases not matched to a gene: 3. Written as DNA, the CDR3 is TGTGCCTGGGGGGACAGGGGGACCTACACCTTC. This codes for CAWGDRGTYTF. The variable domain in full, completed from reference TRBV30 and TRBJ1-2, reads SQTIHQWPATLVQPVGSPLSLECTVEGTSNPNLYWYRQAAGRGLQLLFYSVGIGQISSEVPQNLSASRPQDRQFILSSKKLLLSDSGFYLCAWGDRGTYTFGSGTRLTVV.

This clone has more than one count but fewer than ten. For the CDR3, the DNA is TGCGCCAGCAGCCCATACTCCGGGAACACCGGGGAGCTGTTTTTT. It specifies CASSPYSGNTGELFF. This chain links TRBV5-1 with TRBJ2-2; no clear D. The germline V and J ends were trimmed by 4 bases and 1 base, with 11 bases remaining between them. Germline CDR1 SGHRS, CDR2 YFSETQ. CDR3 length equals 15 residues.

This clone was seen only once. The gene calls are TRBV7-9 and TRBJ1-2; 11 bases match TRBD1. The V gene end was trimmed by 5 bases and the J gene end by 4 bases; junction bases not matched to a gene: 12. Germline CDR1 SEHNR, CDR2 FQNEAQ (reference sequence). This CDR3 is built from 17 residues. The CDR3 DNA follows: TGTGCCAGCAGCCGTAGGACAGGGGGCGCTTCGAGCTATGGCTACACCTTC. Its translation: CASSRRTGGASSYGYTF.

The rearrangement joins TRBV6-5 to TRBJ1-4; the D gene is possibly TRBD1 (6 bases). Trimming cost V 5 bases and J 10 bases, with 11 bases left between them. The CDR3 extends over 12 amino acids. Germline assignment: CDR1 MNHEY and CDR2 SVGAGI. This CDR3 reads CASSVQGIKLFF. Here the CDR3 DNA reads TGTGCCAGCAGTGTACAGGGTATAAAACTGTTTTTT.

V usage is TRBV5-1 and J usage is TRBJ2-1; perhaps TRBD1 as D (6 bases). The CDR3 length is 15 residues. Looked up from germline, CDR1 is SGHRS and CDR2 is YFSETQ. Trimming removed 0 bases from V and 1 base from J, with 8 bases in between. Here the CDR3 reads CASSLGQASYNEQFF. Here the CDR3 DNA reads TGCGCCAGCAGCTTGGGACAGGCATCCTACAATGAGCAGTTCTTC.

The rearrangement links TRBV11-1 to TRBJ2-7; D not certain. The CDR3 has 14 amino acids. V lost 5 bases, J lost 2 bases, and 13 bases lay in between. In germline, CDR1 is SGHAT, CDR2 FQDESV (reference sequence). In DNA form, the CDR3 reads TGTGCCAGCAGCCCGAGCAACAGAGCCTACGAGCAGTACTTC. It specifies CASSPSNRAYEQYF.

This chain joins TRBV9 and TRBJ2-5; D perhaps matches TRBD1 (6 bases). The J call is doubtful: the DNA matches TRBJ2-7 better. Germline CDR1 and CDR2: SGDLS and YYNGEE. The CDR3 is 14 amino acids. CDR3 in DNA: TGTGCCAGCAGCGTGGGGACACCATTGTACGAGCAGTACTTC. It codes for CASSVGTPLYEQYF.

The V gene is TRBV29-1, the J gene TRBJ1-2, with 7 bases aligning to TRBD1. Per the germline V gene, CDR1 is SQVTM and CDR2 is ANQGSEA. Trimming at V came to 5 bases and at J to 0 bases, leaving 3 bases not matched to a gene. CDR3 size: 13 residues. The CDR3 DNA reads TGCAGCGTTCGGGACAGTGCTAACTATGGCTACACCTTC. This translates into CSVRDSANYGYTF.

J is TRBJ2-1 and V is TRBV11-2, with 7 positions matching TRBD1. Looked up from germline, CDR1 is SGHAT and CDR2 is FQNNGV. V shed 2 bases and J 8 bases; nucleotides not matched to a gene: 6. This CDR3 contains 14 residues. The CDR3 sequence: CASSLPNRGDEQFF. The CDR3 bases are TGTGCCAGCAGCTTACCGAACAGGGGCGATGAGCAGTTCTTC.

V and J are TRBV5-1 and TRBJ1-2; no clear D gene. V was shortened by 6 bases and J by 3 bases, with 12 bases between the two germline ends. The germline gives CDR1 SGHRS, CDR2 YFSETQ. This CDR3 region has 13 residues. In DNA, the CDR3 is TGCGCCAGCAACGGAGGGCTCGACTATGGCTACACCTTC. Translated: CASNGGLDYGYTF.

This rearrangement joins TRBV4-1 to TRBJ2-5; TRBD2 is a possible D gene (5 bases). V lost 3 bases, J lost 4 bases, and 12 bases lay in between. Looked up from germline, CDR1 is MGHRA and CDR2 is YSYEKL. The CDR3 totals 14 residues. Written as DNA, the CDR3 is TGCGCCAGCAGCCATACACTAGGGAGAGAGACCCAGTACTTC. It specifies CASSHTLGRETQYF.

The genes are TRBV4-1 and TRBJ2-3; 11 bases agree with TRBD2. V gave up 0 bases and J gave up 6 bases; unmatched junction bases: 8. Germline values: CDR1 MGHRA, CDR2 YSYEKL. The CDR3 loop spans 17 amino acids. CDR3 loop: CASSQEVTSGGGDTQYF. CDR3 in DNA: TGCGCCAGCAGCCAAGAAGTCACTAGCGGGGGTGGGGATACGCAGTATTTT.

The count of this clone is one. V and J are TRBV4-1 and TRBJ1-2; 8 nucleotides match TRBD1. Trimming cost V 3 bases and J 3 bases; bases outside gene matches: 3. Looked up from germline, CDR1 is MGHRA and CDR2 is YSYEKL. The CDR3 runs to 14 residues. The CDR3 DNA reads as TGCGCCAGCAGCCAGGAACAGGGGGACTATGGCTACACCTTC. Translated, it gives CASSQEQGDYGYTF.

CDR3 nucleotide sequence: TGTGCCAGCAGCTTAGCGGGGGCGCCGGATACGCAGTATTTT. Translated: CASSLAGAPDTQYF. The chain has TRBV7-9 and TRBJ2-3; tentatively, D is TRBD1 (6 bases). Per germline, CDR1 SEHNR and CDR2 FQNEAQ (reference sequence). Trimming left V 0 bases short and J 6 bases short, with 10 bases between. The CDR3 consists of 14 residues.

Note on this clone: Within the sample, other DNA sequences also encode this same CDR3. This rearrangement joins TRBV25-1 to TRBJ2-2; unclear D gene. There are 14 residues in the CDR3. The ends were cut back, 3 bases at V and 5 bases at J, with 10 bases in the middle. Germline V gene sequence: CDR1 MGHDK, CDR2 SYGVNS. This chain's CDR3 is CASSESVWTGELFF. The CDR3, as DNA: TGTGCCAGCAGTGAGTCAGTTTGGACCGGGGAGCTGTTTTTT.

J is TRBJ2-5 and V is TRBV30; possibly TRBD2 for D (7 bases). This CDR3 has 14 residues. Germline values: CDR1 GTSNPN, CDR2 SVGIG (reference sequence). V was cut by 0 bases and J by 5 bases, with 13 bases left in between. CDR3 region: CAWSVGGGLETQYF. DNA for the CDR3: TGTGCCTGGAGTGTGGGAGGGGGGCTTGAGACCCAGTACTTC. Based on the CDR3 plus reference TRBV30 and TRBJ2-5, the full variable domain is SQTIHQWPATLVQPVGSPLSLECTVEGTSNPNLYWYRQAAGRGLQLLFYSVGIGQISSEVPQNLSASRPQDRQFILSSKKLLLSDSGFYLCAWSVGGGLETQYFGPGTRLLVL.

V and J are TRBV7-2 and TRBJ2-7, with 9 bases matching TRBD2. V trimming: 6 bases; J trimming: 3 bases; junction bases outside the gene matches: 9. The length of the CDR3 is 15 residues. The germline CDR1 and CDR2 sequences are SGHTA and FQGNSA. The CDR3 is CASRRGLARDYEQYF. CDR3 bases: TGTGCCAGCAGAAGGGGACTAGCAAGAGACTACGAGCAGTACTTC.

This clone was observed a handful of times. The J gene is TRBJ2-5, the V gene TRBV7-2; 11 nucleotides match TRBD2. Germline trimming cut 5 bases from V and 5 bases from J; bases unmatched to any gene: 16. Germline CDR1 SGHTA, CDR2 FQGNSA. CDR3 length: 18 residues. CDR3 amino acids: CASSRGGIAGGQLETQYF. The CDR3 DNA follows: TGTGCCAGCAGCAGAGGAGGGATAGCGGGGGGGCAATTGGAGACCCAGTACTTC.

To note about this clone: This same CDR3 is encoded by further DNA sequences in the sample. The V and J genes are TRBV19 and TRBJ1-2, with 9 nucleotides matching TRBD1. Germline-derived CDR1 and CDR2 are LNHDA and SQIVND (reference sequence). J gave up 4 bases and V 1 base, and 10 bases lay outside the gene matches. The CDR3 length is 17 residues. CDR3 bases: TGTGCCAGTAGTATAGGGGTACAGGGGGCTTTCATCTATGGCTACACCTTC. Its protein is CASSIGVQGAFIYGYTF. The full variable domain, in which reference TRBV19 and TRBJ1-2 provide the parts outside the CDR3, is DGGITQSPKYLFRKEGQNVTLSCEQNLNHDAMYWYRQDPGQGLRLIYYSQIVNDFQKGDIAEGYSVSREKKESFPLTVTSAQKNPTAFYLCASSIGVQGAFIYGYTFGSGTRLTVV.

This clone was recorded only once. The CDR3 DNA reads TGCGCCAGCAGCCAAGAAAGGGGACAGAGCAATCAGCCCCAGCATTTT. It codes for CASSQERGQSNQPQHF. V is TRBV4-1 and J is TRBJ1-5; 7 nucleotides agree with TRBD1. V lost 0 bases, J lost 1 base, and 3 bases stayed unmatched. Germline values: CDR1 MGHRA, CDR2 YSYEKL. The CDR3 has 16 residues.

The chain combines TRBV6-6 with TRBJ1-1; TRBD1 might be the D (5 bases). The V gene lost 2 bases and the J gene lost 3 bases, with 13 bases spanning the gap. Germline values: CDR1 MNHNY, CDR2 SVGAGI (reference sequence). CDR3 length: 15 residues. The CDR3 region is CASSYRSGHDTEAFF. The CDR3 region has the DNA TGTGCCAGCAGTTACAGGTCAGGACACGACACTGAAGCTTTCTTT.

J is TRBJ2-2 and V is TRBV4-1, with 10 positions matching TRBD2. The length of the CDR3 is 16 residues. Per germline, CDR1 MGHRA and CDR2 YSYEKL. Unmatched junction bases numbered 8, after V lost 4 bases and J lost 6 bases. In DNA form, the CDR3 reads TGCGCCAGCAGCCGAATCGGGACTAGCGTACCCGGGGAGCTGTTTTTT. Translated, it gives CASSRIGTSVPGELFF.

The chain employs TRBV30 and TRBJ2-3; 9 positions agree with TRBD2. J lost 4 bases, V lost 0 bases, and 5 bases had no gene match. Per germline, CDR1 GTSNPN and CDR2 SVGIG (reference sequence). The CDR3 extends over 15 amino acids. CDR3 residues: CAWSVVAGAPDTQYF. The CDR3 DNA follows: TGTGCCTGGAGTGTGGTAGCGGGAGCGCCAGATACGCAGTATTTT. The full variable domain, with the rest looked up from reference TRBV30 and TRBJ2-3, is SQTIHQWPATLVQPVGSPLSLECTVEGTSNPNLYWYRQAAGRGLQLLFYSVGIGQISSEVPQNLSASRPQDRQFILSSKKLLLSDSGFYLCAWSVVAGAPDTQYFGPGTRLTVL.

The V and J genes are TRBV19 and TRBJ1-1; D is unclear. V shed 5 bases and J shed 11 bases, with 18 bases lying between them. Germline V gives CDR1 LNHDA, CDR2 SQIVND (reference sequence). The CDR3 sequence is 13 residues long. The CDR3 is CASSVQQTSGAFF. The CDR3 nucleotides are TGTGCCAGTAGTGTGCAACAGACCAGTGGGGCTTTCTTT.

The gene calls are TRBV6-5 and TRBJ2-1; 9 bases are shared with TRBD2. Per the germline V gene, CDR1 is MNHEY and CDR2 is SVGAGI. The CDR3 covers 16 residues. V was clipped by 2 bases and J by 15 bases; unmatched bases: 17. The CDR3, as DNA: TGTGCCAGCAGTTACGGGGGCGGGGGGGCCTTAGGGGATCTGTTCTTC. Translating it yields CASSYGGGGALGDLFF.

V and J are TRBV9 and TRBJ1-1; TRBD1 agrees at 7 bases. Per germline, CDR1 SGDLS and CDR2 YYNGEE. With 1 base clipped from V and 2 bases from J, the junction kept 5 bases outside the gene matches. This CDR3 region has 15 residues. CDR3 region: CASSVQGQANTEAFF. CDR3 sequence (DNA): TGTGCCAGCAGCGTACAAGGACAGGCTAACACTGAAGCTTTCTTT.

In DNA form, the CDR3 reads TGTGCCGTCGGAGGGGCACCGAGCAATCAGCCCCAGCATTTT. This encodes CAVGGAPSNQPQHF. The chain employs TRBV19 and TRBJ1-5, with a possible D match to TRBD1 (5 bases). Trimming removed 11 bases from V and 1 base from J, with 15 bases in between. Germline loops: CDR1 LNHDA, CDR2 SQIVND (reference sequence). The CDR3 length is 14 residues. The complete variable domain, with remaining parts taken from reference TRBV19 and TRBJ1-5, reads DGGITQSPKYLFRKEGQNVTLSCEQNLNHDAMYWYRQDPGQGLRLIYYSQIVNDFQKGDIAEGYSVSREKKESFPLTVTSAQKNPTAFYLCAVGGAPSNQPQHFGDGTRLSIL.

The rearrangement uses TRBV5-1 and TRBJ2-1; TRBD2 matches at 14 bases. The ends lost 4 bases at V and 4 bases at J; junction bases unmatched: 13. The CDR3 is 19 residues long. Germline V gene sequence: CDR1 SGHRS, CDR2 YFSETQ. The CDR3 sequence is CASSPGTSGGADLYNEQFF. As DNA, the CDR3 is TGCGCCAGCAGCCCGGGGACTAGCGGGGGAGCCGACCTATACAATGAGCAGTTCTTC.

This rearrangement joins TRBV19 to TRBJ1-1; the D gene is possibly TRBD1 (5 bases). Germline CDR1 LNHDA, CDR2 SQIVND (reference sequence). The V end lost 7 bases, the J end lost 1 base, and 10 bases lay between the germline ends. The CDR3 is made up of 13 amino acids. CDR3 DNA sequence: TGTGCCAGTAACTCCCAGGGGAACACTGAAGCTTTCTTT. It codes for CASNSQGNTEAFF.

Only one count was recorded for this clone. The V call is TRBV18, the J call TRBJ1-3; no clear D gene. V lost 3 bases to trimming and J lost 1 base, with 10 bases between them. The CDR3 length is 15 residues. The germline CDR1 and CDR2 sequences are KGHSH and LQKENI. CDR3 sequence reads: CASSPVAESGNTIYF. DNA of the CDR3: TGTGCCAGCTCACCCGTAGCTGAGTCTGGAAACACCATATATTTT. Looking up the rest from reference TRBV18 and TRBJ1-3 gives the full variable domain: NAGVMQNPRHLVRRRGQEARLRCSPMKGHSHVYWYRQLPEEGLKFMVYLQKENIIDESGMPKERFSAEFPKEGPSILRIQQVVRGDSAAYFCASSPVAESGNTIYFGEGSWLTVV.